Following are 31 T cell receptor beta chains from one sample sequenced in a study of cytomegalovirus exposure and HLA in healthy donors. Assay: immunoSEQ multiplex PCR; the TCRdb copy retains only in-frame clones and omits some. Of a few hundred thousand clones in the sample, 85% to 90% were seen once. The sample taken for sequencing was PBMCs. These receptors were taken from a woman in her late teens or twenties in good health and CMV-seronegative.

The chain carries TRBV25-1 and TRBJ2-5, with 8 bases that match TRBD2. V was clipped by 1 base and J by 2 bases; unmatched bases: 3. The germline V gene encodes CDR1 MGHDK and CDR2 SYGVNS. The CDR3 contains 15 residues. CDR3 nucleotides: TGTGCCAGCAGTGAATTGGGCGGGGGGCAAGAGACCCAGTACTTC. It translates to CASSELGGGQETQYF.

V gene TRBV27 combines with J gene TRBJ2-1; the D is unclear. This CDR3 contains 13 residues. The V gene lost 3 bases and the J gene lost 7 bases, with 10 bases spanning the gap. Germline CDR1 MNHEY, CDR2 SMNVEV (reference sequence). The DNA of the CDR3 is TGTGCCAGCAGTTTTGTCCAGTTTAATGAGCAGTTCTTC. Translation gives CASSFVQFNEQFF.

The chain combines TRBV30 with TRBJ1-1; D is undetermined. Trimming took off 3 bases at V and 10 bases at J, with 18 bases between the two ends. Per germline, CDR1 GTSNPN and CDR2 SVGIG (reference sequence). This CDR3 has 13 residues. CDR3 DNA: TGTGCCTGGAGGGCGTCGGCCCCTGGAGTAGCTTTCTTT. Translated: CAWRASAPGVAFF.

V usage is TRBV29-1 and J usage is TRBJ1-4, with 10 positions matching TRBD1. The CDR3 is 13 residues long. V dropped 7 bases and J dropped 8; count of bases not matched to a gene: 7. Germline lookup yields CDR1 SQVTM and CDR2 ANQGSEA. As DNA, the CDR3 is TGCAGCGCCCTGGACAGGGGGAGGGAAAAACTGTTTTTT. Translation: CSALDRGREKLFF.

J is TRBJ2-1 and V is TRBV11-2; D not certain. The germline V gene has CDR1 SGHAT and CDR2 FQNNGV. With 5 bases removed from V and 5 bases from J, the gap between germline ends came to 10 bases. The CDR3 runs to 13 residues. CDR3 sequence: CASSRLGNNEQFF. The DNA of the CDR3 is TGTGCCAGCAGCCGATTGGGCAACAATGAGCAGTTCTTC.

The V gene is TRBV10-1, the J gene TRBJ1-1; no definite D call. Germline assignment: CDR1 WNHNN and CDR2 SYGVQD (reference sequence). V was cut by 0 bases and J by 11 bases, with 13 bases left in between. CDR3 size: 13 residues. The CDR3: CASSESLRGLAFF. Here the CDR3 DNA reads TGCGCCAGCAGTGAGTCGCTGCGGGGTTTGGCTTTCTTT.

This rearrangement joins TRBV11-2 to TRBJ2-4, with D maybe TRBD2 (5 bases). Trimming cost V 0 bases and J 1 base, with 13 bases left between them. CDR1 SGHAT and CDR2 FQNNGV come from the germline V gene. The CDR3 totals 17 residues. The CDR3 bases are TGTGCCAGCAGCTTAGATGGAGGCCAGTGGGCCAAAAACATTCAGTACTTC. This encodes CASSLDGGQWAKNIQYF.

The V gene is TRBV19, the J gene TRBJ1-5; TRBD1 aligns across 10 bases. Germline V gene lookup returns CDR1 LNHDA and CDR2 SQIVND (reference sequence). Trimming cost V 4 bases and J 0 bases; bases outside gene matches: 6. CDR3 size: 17 residues. This chain's CDR3 is CASSTGQGWFSNQPQHF. The CDR3, as DNA: TGTGCCAGTAGTACGGGACAGGGGTGGTTTAGCAATCAGCCCCAGCATTTT.

This chain joins TRBV5-8 and TRBJ2-7, with 10 positions matching TRBD1. With 2 bases clipped from V and 3 bases from J, the junction kept 14 bases outside the gene matches. Germline values: CDR1 SGHTS, CDR2 YDEGEE. This CDR3 region has 18 residues. As DNA, the CDR3 is TGTGCCAGCAGCTTACAATACATCCGGGACAGGGGCATCTACGAGCAGTACGTC. Its protein is CASSLQYIRDRGIYEQYV.

The chain employs TRBV9 and TRBJ2-5; 11 nucleotides match TRBD2. The CDR3 covers 16 residues. V gave up 3 bases and J gave up 1 base; unmatched junction bases: 5. Germline V gene lookup returns CDR1 SGDLS and CDR2 YYNGEE. DNA for the CDR3: TGTGCCAGCAGCGCGGGGACTAGCGGCACCCAAGAGACCCAGTACTTC. Its protein is CASSAGTSGTQETQYF.

V is TRBV18 and J is TRBJ2-2, with 10 bases that match TRBD2. Trimming took 2 bases from V and 2 from J; bases not matched to a gene: 8. This CDR3 region has 18 residues. The germline V gene has CDR1 KGHSH and CDR2 LQKENI. The CDR3 is CASSPAGLAGVNTGELFF. CDR3 DNA: TGTGCCAGCTCACCAGCAGGGCTAGCGGGGGTCAACACCGGGGAGCTGTTTTTT.

The J gene is TRBJ2-1, the V gene TRBV5-5; 7 bases are shared with TRBD1. The junction had 20 bases not matched to a gene; V was cut back by 3 bases and J by 5 bases. Germline CDR1 and CDR2: SGHKS and YYEKEE (reference sequence). The CDR3 consists of 19 residues. The CDR3 DNA follows: TGTGCCAGCAGCTCGTCCCTCGTTCTGACAGGGAATATCGACAATGAGCAGTTCTTC. This translates into CASSSSLVLTGNIDNEQFF.

V gene TRBV28 combines with J gene TRBJ2-3, with D possibly being TRBD1 (6 bases). The CDR3 is 15 amino acids. Germline values: CDR1 MDHEN, CDR2 SYDVKM. Between the trimmed V and J ends, which lost 6 bases and 1 base, there was a span of 14 bases. In nucleotides, the CDR3 is TGTGCCAGCAGGAGGGTCAGGGGTCGCACAGATACGCAGTATTTT. It encodes CASRRVRGRTDTQYF.

This clone was seen a few times. The chain has TRBV2 and TRBJ1-5; D is undetermined. The V gene lost 2 bases and the J gene lost 3 bases, with 11 bases spanning the gap. From germline, CDR1 is SNHLY and CDR2 FYNNEI. The CDR3 totals 15 residues. In DNA, the CDR3 is TGTGCCAGCAGTGAACCCCGGGTCGCCAATCAGCCCCAGCATTTT. Translation: CASSEPRVANQPQHF.

This clone has only one observation. This chain links TRBV9 with TRBJ1-1; 7 nucleotides match TRBD1. Germline CDR1 is SGDLS and CDR2 is YYNGEE. J lost 1 base, V lost 4 bases, and 7 bases had no gene match. The CDR3 consists of 15 residues. For the CDR3, the DNA is TGTGCCAGCAGCACGCGGACAGGTGGGAACACTGAAGCTTTCTTT. Translating it yields CASSTRTGGNTEAFF.

V gene TRBV30 combines with J gene TRBJ2-4, with D tentatively TRBD2 (7 bases). CDR1 is GTSNPN and CDR2 is SVGIG in the germline V gene (reference sequence). Trimming pared 1 base from V and 1 base from J, leaving 11 bases between. The CDR3 covers 15 residues. CDR3 coding DNA: TGTGCCTGGAGTGGTGGGGGGGCGGCCAAAAACATTCAGTACTTC. It encodes CAWSGGGAAKNIQYF.

This sequence joins TRBV18 and TRBJ1-1; 7 bases map to TRBD1. Germline CDR1 KGHSH, CDR2 LQKENI. J was trimmed by 3 bases and V by 2 bases; bases with no gene match: 6. This CDR3 spans 15 amino acids. The DNA of the CDR3 is TGTGCCAGCTCACCATTTGGAGGGGGCGACACTGAAGCTTTCTTT. As protein: CASSPFGGGDTEAFF.

The genes are TRBV19 and TRBJ2-5; 8 bases are a match to TRBD1. The CDR3 length is 15 residues. J lost 1 base, V lost 6 bases, and 7 bases had no gene match. The germline V gene encodes CDR1 LNHDA and CDR2 SQIVND (reference sequence). The CDR3 loop reads CASSPTGGPQETQYF. DNA for the CDR3: TGTGCCAGTAGCCCAACAGGGGGGCCCCAAGAGACCCAGTACTTC. The whole variable domain, remainder taken from reference TRBV19 and TRBJ2-5, is DGGITQSPKYLFRKEGQNVTLSCEQNLNHDAMYWYRQDPGQGLRLIYYSQIVNDFQKGDIAEGYSVSREKKESFPLTVTSAQKNPTAFYLCASSPTGGPQETQYFGPGTRLLVL.

The rearrangement joins TRBV15 to TRBJ1-2, with no clear D. Trimming cost V 5 bases and J 1 base, with 14 bases left between them. This CDR3 spans 15 amino acids. Germline CDR1 is LNHNV and CDR2 is YYDKDF (reference sequence). The CDR3 here is CATSPRGDINYGYTF. CDR3 nucleotide sequence: TGTGCCACCAGCCCCCGAGGCGATATTAACTATGGCTACACCTTC.

This rearrangement joins TRBV6-5 to TRBJ1-1; D is perhaps TRBD1 (6 bases). Looked up from germline, CDR1 is MNHEY and CDR2 is SVGAGI. The CDR3 is 15 residues long. V lost 6 bases and J 0 bases, leaving 14 bases between the germline ends. DNA for the CDR3: TGTGCCAGCAGGGCGGGGGGGCAGCTGAACACTGAAGCTTTCTTT. Protein: CASRAGGQLNTEAFF.

This clone was seen once. This chain uses TRBV4-1 with TRBJ1-3; D possibly corresponds to TRBD1 (6 bases). Trimming left V 1 base short and J 6 bases short, with 7 bases between. This CDR3 has 13 amino acids. Per germline, CDR1 MGHRA and CDR2 YSYEKL. The CDR3 region is CASSQGQANTIYF. The CDR3 bases are TGCGCCAGCAGCCAAGGACAGGCAAACACCATATATTTT.

This clone was detected a few times. The chain is built from TRBV5-8 and TRBJ2-2, with TRBD1 identical over 9 bases. V lost 5 bases to trimming and J lost 9 bases; unmatched junction nucleotides: 14. This CDR3 region has 16 residues. In germline, CDR1 is SGHTS, CDR2 YDEGEE. CDR3 DNA sequence: TGTGCCAGCAGAAACCCCGGGACAGGGAATGGGAGGGAGCTGTTTTTT. It codes for CASRNPGTGNGRELFF.

The table lists this clone with a few counts. CDR3 amino acids: CASRIGQSNSPLHF. The DNA for the CDR3 is TGCGCCAGCAGGATAGGACAGAGCAATTCACCCCTCCACTTT. The chain has TRBV5-1 and TRBJ1-6, with a weak D call TRBD1 (6 bases). Trimming cost V 5 bases and J 7 bases, with 13 bases left between them. Germline-derived CDR1 and CDR2 are SGHRS and YFSETQ. The CDR3 has 14 residues.

The V gene is TRBV7-3, the J gene TRBJ2-2; 9 bases fit TRBD2. V gave up 3 bases and J gave up 4 bases; unmatched junction bases: 6. Germline-derived CDR1 and CDR2 are SGHTA and FQGTGA. This CDR3 is built from 16 residues. CDR3 sequence (DNA): TGTGCCAGCAGCTTTAAGAGCGGGGGGTTCACCGGGGAGCTGTTTTTT. This sequence encodes CASSFKSGGFTGELFF.

V and J are TRBV5-1 and TRBJ1-6; a possible D gene is TRBD1 (6 bases). Looked up from germline, CDR1 is SGHRS and CDR2 is YFSETQ. V was clipped by 4 bases and J by 2 bases, with 13 bases between them. The CDR3 runs 16 residues. The CDR3 DNA follows: TGCGCCAGCAGCCCAACAGGGAACCCCTATAATTCACCCCTCCACTTT. Translation gives CASSPTGNPYNSPLHF.

V gene TRBV18 combines with J gene TRBJ1-4; 7 bases fit TRBD1. V trimming: 3 bases; J trimming: 2 bases; junction bases outside the gene matches: 6. This CDR3 contains 16 residues. Germline-derived CDR1 and CDR2 are KGHSH and LQKENI. Written as DNA, the CDR3 is TGTGCCAGCTCACCCCAGCCCAGGGGGACTAATGAAAAACTGTTTTTT. Translating gives CASSPQPRGTNEKLFF.

This clone was detected a few times. This chain joins TRBV27 and TRBJ1-6; D perhaps matches TRBD1 (6 bases). CDR1 is MNHEY, CDR2 SMNVEV, per germline (reference sequence). The CDR3 loop spans 16 amino acids. V was shortened by 5 bases and J by 7 bases, with 18 bases between the two germline ends. The CDR3 is CASSRKPDSYNSPLHF. The CDR3 nucleotides are TGTGCCAGCAGTCGAAAACCGGACAGCTACAATTCACCCCTCCACTTT.

The chain uses TRBV28 and TRBJ2-1, with 10 bases that match TRBD2. Looked up from germline, CDR1 is MDHEN and CDR2 is SYDVKM. V was pared by 3 bases and J by 2 bases, with 1 base of the junction left unmatched. The CDR3 has 15 amino acids. CDR3 coding DNA: TGTGCCAGCAGTTTTACTAGCGGGGCCTACAATGAGCAGTTCTTC. This codes for CASSFTSGAYNEQFF. Drawing the rest from reference TRBV28 and TRBJ2-1, the complete variable domain is DVKVTQSSRYLVKRTGEKVFLECVQDMDHENMFWYRQDPGLGLRLIYFSYDVKMKEKGDIPEGYSVSREKKERFSLILESASTNQTSMYLCASSFTSGAYNEQFFGPGTRLTVL.

The CDR3 protein is CASSLGMGLIFTDTQYF. CDR3 nucleotide sequence: TGTGCCAGCAGCTTAGGGATGGGACTCATATTCACAGATACGCAGTATTTT. The chain is built from TRBV11-3 and TRBJ2-3; D might be TRBD2 (6 bases). This CDR3 has 17 amino acids. The V end lost 1 base, the J end lost 2 bases, and 16 bases lay between the germline ends. Germline V gene sequence: CDR1 SGHNT, CDR2 YENEEA.

The chain uses TRBV6-4 and TRBJ1-5; 11 bases match TRBD1. The CDR3 totals 15 residues. Germline values: CDR1 MRHNA, CDR2 SNTAGT. The trim removed 6 bases at V and 5 bases at J, leaving 6 bases unmatched. The CDR3 DNA sequence: TGTGCCAGCAGCGCCGGGACAGGGGGTGATCAGCCCCAGCATTTT. It codes for CASSAGTGGDQPQHF.

The chain combines TRBV9 with TRBJ2-3, with 8 bases identical to TRBD2. Unmatched junction bases numbered 5, after V lost 0 bases and J lost 5 bases. The germline V gene encodes CDR1 SGDLS and CDR2 YYNGEE. The CDR3 consists of 15 residues. CDR3 DNA: TGTGCCAGCAGCGTAGAAGGCGGGGGGCTAGATACGCAGTATTTT. Its protein is CASSVEGGGLDTQYF.